The T cell receptor (beta chain) described here comes from a study of CD8+CD57+ T cells in acquired aplastic anemia. According to the study, genomic DNA was the template for TCR beta VDJ and CDR3 profiling. MiXCR was run by TCRdb on the reads, yielding one entry per CDR3 protein. The table includes about 180,000 distinct CDR3 sequences, around 60% detected once. As regards this clonotype: Its antigen is undetermined.

Germline V gives CDR1 MGHDK, CDR2 SYGVNS. The CDR3 sequence is 14 residues long. The V and J ends lost 5 bases and 6 bases, in that order; junction bases with no gene match: 6. Study-wide results and limits: Found in both controls and patients were some 30 CD8+ CDR3 sequences.

In patients chosen for sequencing, flow cytometry had shown CD8+CD57+ cell expansion. Sampling of blood occurred while the patients had still received no therapy. The specimen was sorted CD4+, CD8+, or CD8+CD57+ T cells (not recorded which) from PBMCs. This receptor was obtained from a human donor with aplastic anemia. The gene calls are TRBV25-1 and TRBJ2-7, with 11 nucleotides matching TRBD2. CDR3 bases: TGTGCCAGCAGTCATTCGCTAGCGGGGGGCGAGCAGTACTTC. As protein: CASSHSLAGGEQYF.